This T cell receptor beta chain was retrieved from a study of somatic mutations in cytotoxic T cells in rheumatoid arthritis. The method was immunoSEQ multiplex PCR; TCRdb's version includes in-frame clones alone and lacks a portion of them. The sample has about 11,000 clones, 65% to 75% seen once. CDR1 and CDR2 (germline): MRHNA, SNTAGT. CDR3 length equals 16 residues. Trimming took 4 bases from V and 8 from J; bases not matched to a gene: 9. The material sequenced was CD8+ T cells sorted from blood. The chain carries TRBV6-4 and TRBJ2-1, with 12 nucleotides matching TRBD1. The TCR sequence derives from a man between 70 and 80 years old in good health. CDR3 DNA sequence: TGTGCCAGCAGTGCCTCGACCGGGACAGGGGGCGATGAGCAGTTCTTC. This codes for CASSASTGTGGDEQFF.